This entry concerns a single T cell receptor beta chain. It has no known antigen specificity. Nothing much larger sits one base from this clone, and base qualities are not available. The sample comes from a study of blood T cell repertoires in COVID-19 (dated by TCRdb to between 2020 and 2021). About the study as a whole: Samples from collaborators originated in the United States, Italy and Spain and spanned both the acute and convalescent phases of COVID-19. The material from the prospective study consisted of cDNA or gDNA derived from T cells, B-cell-depleted T cells, or PBMCs. Deeply sampled blood TCRbeta repertoires from subjects exposed to, actively infected with, or recovered from COVID-19 were included in the dataset. The repertoires were released in a freely available public database meant as a resource for research on the immune response to SARS-CoV-2. The samples were drawn from the first 160 participants of the ongoing ImmuneRACE study and from some 1,300 subjects provided by 6 global collaborators. A de-identified subject ID, COVID-19 status, age in years and sex were almost always included in the sample metadata. Where HLA class I and class II types were available, the types were taken from metadata supplied by the sample provider, not from assay-based typing. What the study reported, not specific to this receptor: The amount of clinical and demographic metadata varied by source and participant and was provided uncurated.

As encoded in the germline V gene, CDR1 is LGHNA while CDR2 is YSLEER. Trimmed from V: 0 bases; trimmed from J: 2 bases; junction bases lacking a gene match: 6. The CDR3 goes from the cysteine to the phenylalanine over 17 residues. The kept DNA is CDR3 alone, 51 bases in frame from the first base. Whole blood was collected in K2EDTA tubes by collaborating institutions according to the institutions' own protocols. For TCRbeta analysis, collaborator samples were shipped as frozen whole blood, as isolated PBMCs, or as DNA extracted from either sample type. The immunoSEQ Assay, a bias-controlled multiplex PCR, was used to amplify TCRbeta CDR3 regions from genomic DNA. In the paper's pipeline: The number of nucleated cells in each sample was estimated from the amplification of reference gene primers within the assay. Sequence reads were collapsed and filtered to measure the absolute abundance of every unique TCRbeta CDR3 rearrangement. For each sample, productive Simpson clonality was calculated as the square root of Simpson's diversity index across productive rearrangements. TCRdb stores this immuneACCESS table with in-frame sequences only. Part of the clones is absent; in the studies checked, under half of the shortfall reflects unresolved V genes, and no reason is known for the rest. V and J calls plus clone size are reproduced from that table; the DNA served to infer D and trimming. This sample lists under 250,000 clones; over 70% were detected once. The ten biggest clones cover roughly 8.7% of the sample.

The sequence is built from TRBV4-3 and TRBJ2-4, and TRBD1 aligns with 8 junction nucleotides. The receptor was derived from a man between 40 and 49 years old with active or convalescent COVID-19. The sample was peripheral blood. In nucleotide form, the sequence is TGCGCCAGCAGCCAAGATCGGACAGGGCCTACCAAAAACATTCAGTACTTC. It translates as CASSQDRTGPTKNIQYF.